The present T cell receptor (beta chain) was sequenced within a study of tumor-infiltrating lymphocytes in oesophageal squamous cell carcinoma. The CDR3 has 14 amino acids. The germline gives CDR1 SGHTA, CDR2 FQGNSA. V lost 5 bases, J lost 7 bases, and 10 bases stayed unmatched. Each CDR3 protein gets one entry after TCRdb re-called the PCR reads with MiXCR. The data show about 10,000 distinct CDR3 sequences, roughly 60% seen once. This clonotype was found many times. A much larger clone sits a single nucleotide away, making a read error possible. V gene TRBV7-2 combines with J gene TRBJ2-7, with TRBD2 identical over 8 bases. The receptor's source is a female donor with esophageal squamous cell carcinoma. Material for sequencing was esophageal tumor tissue. The CDR3 sequence is CASSLQAGANEQYF. The CDR3 DNA follows: TGTGCCAGCAGCCTCCAAGCGGGGGCCAATGAGCAGTACTTC.